This paragraph covers one TCR beta chain sequence. TCRdb's copy holds only in-frame clones and misses some; the assay was immunoSEQ multiplex PCR. The sample records 30,000 to 40,000 clones, roughly three quarters being singletons. The sample belongs to a study of cytotoxic CD8 clonotypes in ibrutinib-treated CLL. The ends were cut back, 3 bases at V and 6 bases at J, with 11 bases in the middle. Germline V gene sequence: CDR1 SEHNR, CDR2 FQNEAQ (reference sequence). The CDR3 contains 14 residues. The material sequenced was PBMCs, taken at disease progression, from a patient treated with ibrutinib. This receptor was taken from a human donor with chronic lymphocytic leukemia. The chain employs TRBV7-9 and TRBJ1-4, with D unclear. In DNA form, the CDR3 reads TGTGCCAGCAGCTTTCCCCCCCGGTATGAAAAACTGTTTTTT. Translation gives CASSFPPRYEKLFF.